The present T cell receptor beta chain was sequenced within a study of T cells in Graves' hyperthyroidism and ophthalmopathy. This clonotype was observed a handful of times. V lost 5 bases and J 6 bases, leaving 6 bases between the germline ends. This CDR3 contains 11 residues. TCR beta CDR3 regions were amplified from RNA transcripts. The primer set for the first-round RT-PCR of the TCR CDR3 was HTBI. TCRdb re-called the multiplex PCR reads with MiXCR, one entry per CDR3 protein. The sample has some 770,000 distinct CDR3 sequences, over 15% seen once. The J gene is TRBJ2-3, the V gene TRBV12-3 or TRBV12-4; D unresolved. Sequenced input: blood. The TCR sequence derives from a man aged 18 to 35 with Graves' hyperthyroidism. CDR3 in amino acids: CASSHGDTQYF. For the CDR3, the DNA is TGTGCCAGCAGTCATGGGGATACGCAGTATTTT.